This T cell receptor beta chain comes out of a study of memory CD4+ T cells and cytomegalovirus serostatus (dated by TCRdb to between 2018 and 2020). For the study in its entirety: The 35 or so healthy Belgian adults in the cohort included 9 who were CMV seropositive and roughly 25 who were CMV seronegative. CD4+ memory TCRbeta repertoires of a Belgian cohort with known cytomegalovirus serostatus were sequenced in order to replicate a published TCR-based CMV serostatus classifier.

A FACSAria II was used to sort memory CD4+ T cells, defined as single viable CD3+CD4+CD8-CD45RO+ cells. CMV serostatus was determined using a Roche Elecsys assay that detects serum IgG against CMV pp150, pp28, p38 and p52. Once the samples were thawed, total CD4+ T cells were enriched through positive selection using CD4 magnetic microbeads. Samples originated from another study that specifically interrogated the CD4+ T cell memory repertoire. Peripheral blood mononuclear cells were isolated and cryopreserved following standard operating procedures; serum was stored at -80 °C. CD3-PerCP (BW264/56), CD4-APC (RPA-T4), CD45RO-PE (UCHT1) and CD8-Pacific Orange (3B5) antibodies were used for staining, and non-viable cells were excluded with Sytox blue. Broad study findings and their caveats: Only CD4+CD45RO+ memory cells were sequenced, unlike the original study, which covered naive and memory CD4+ and CD8+ populations. Of fewer than 200 previously reported CMV-associated TCRbeta sequences, about 62 appeared in the CD4+ memory repertoires, each in one to five individuals. The results were interpreted as suggesting that the CMV-associated TCR signature is largely present in the CD4+ memory repertoire. The original-framework classifier achieved a median bootstrapped AUC of approximately 0.94 with a 95% CI of 0.76-1.00 on the Belgian cohort. For CMV serostatus prediction, a median bootstrapped AUC of roughly 0.94 was reached with the original framework, and a median bootstrapped AUC of roughly 0.9 was reached with a US-trained random forest.

Genomic DNA was extracted from sorted cells with the Quick-DNA Microprep Kit. Amplification of TCRbeta DNA was done with the immunoSEQ hsTCRbeta kit, following the protocol from the manufacturer. An Illumina MiSeq instrument was used to sequence the TCRbeta libraries. On the study's bioinformatics: Following removal of out-of-frame sequences, around 2.4 million distinct TCRbeta sequences were retained, with an average of about 70,000 per individual. Two values were used to score each individual: the count of around 150 previously reported CMV-associated TCRbeta sequences and the total count of productive distinct TCRbeta sequences. A beta-binomial model was reimplemented in Python, and scikit-learn random forests with default parameters were trained on data from the US cohort. Classifier performance on the Belgian cohort was summarized as median AUC with percentile confidence intervals over 10,000 bootstrap iterations. TCRdb took this table from immuneACCESS and kept in-frame rearrangements with V and J called. Such tables lack part of the clones; where checked against another copy, unresolved V genes explain under half of the gap, and the rest is unexplained. V, J and clone size reflect that table, while D and trimming were determined from the DNA. The sample includes about 100,000 clones, with roughly 80% observed a single time. The top ten clones comprise 3.6% of the sample.

The CDR3 measures 14 amino acids from cysteine to phenylalanine. Only the CDR3 DNA stays, 42 bases, in frame from base 1. Looking up the germline V gene yields CDR1 SGHRS and CDR2 YFSETQ. Relative to germline, V is 1 base shorter and J is 3 bases shorter, with 10 bases between their ends. Remarks on this clone: Its antigen is unknown. No quality values exist for individual bases; no much larger clone is one base distant.

Sequenced sample: memory CD4+ T cells from blood. The sequence joins TRBV5-1 to TRBJ1-2, with a weak D call of TRBD1 (5 bases match). This sequence originates from an adult in good health and CMV-seropositive. The CDR3 here reads CASSLYGDHYGYTF. The DNA reads TGCGCCAGCAGCTTGTACGGGGACCACTATGGCTACACCTTC.